Below, 11 T cell receptor beta chains from the same sample are listed, as sequenced in a study of graft-versus-host responses after intestinal transplantation. There were some 200,000 CFSE-labeled responder cells plated together with some 200,000 irradiated, violet-dye-labeled stimulator cells. This table comes from immunoSEQ multiplex PCR, and its TCRdb copy is limited to in-frame clones, with some not included. The sample records about 9,000 clones, under 35% being singletons. This sample comprised alloreactive CD8+ T cells from a mixed lymphocyte reaction culture, obtained before transplantation. Subset given: CFSE-low proliferating T cells sorted from approximately six-day pre-transplant mixed lymphocyte reaction (GvH or HvG direction). Receptors were obtained from a human patient who was an organ donor for intestinal transplantation.

The chain has TRBV2 and TRBJ2-2, with 7 bases that match TRBD2. Germline values: CDR1 SNHLY, CDR2 FYNNEI. J gave up 4 bases and V 6 bases, and 14 bases lay outside the gene matches. This CDR3 is 17 amino acids long. CDR3 nucleotide sequence: TGTGCCAGCAGGCTAACTAGGCCTAGCGGTGGCACCGGGGAGCTGTTTTTT. Translating gives CASRLTRPSGGTGELFF.

This chain joins TRBV4-2 and TRBJ2-1; weak D call: TRBD2 (5 bases). V was shortened by 5 bases and J by 8 bases, with 13 bases between the two germline ends. Per the germline V gene, CDR1 is LGHNA and CDR2 is YNFKEQ. The CDR3 covers 13 residues. CDR3 coding DNA: TGTGCCAGCAGCTTGGACTCAGGATATGAGCAGTTCTTC. This codes for CASSLDSGYEQFF.

The chain combines TRBV5-1 with TRBJ2-3; 7 bases are shared with TRBD2. The CDR3 loop spans 15 amino acids. Germline CDR1 reads SGHRS; CDR2 reads YFSETQ. With 0 bases clipped from V and 5 bases from J, the junction kept 6 bases outside the gene matches. CDR3 sequence: CASSLAGGSGDTQYF. The CDR3 region has the DNA TGCGCCAGCAGCTTGGCCGGCGGGAGTGGAGATACGCAGTATTTT.

This clone has just a few counts. The CDR3 here is CASSRRGGLTDTQYF. In nucleotides, the CDR3 is TGTGCCAGCAGCAGGAGGGGGGGCCTCACAGATACGCAGTATTTT. The V call is TRBV9, the J call TRBJ2-3, with a possible D match to TRBD2 (7 bases). The CDR3 is made up of 15 amino acids. Germline CDR1 and CDR2: SGDLS and YYNGEE. V lost 4 bases and J lost 2, with 14 bases in between.

The chain carries TRBV4-1 and TRBJ2-1, with 13 bases that match TRBD2. Trimming took 4 bases from V and 2 from J; bases not matched to a gene: 8. The V gene's germline CDR1 is MGHRA and CDR2 YSYEKL. This CDR3 has 18 residues. CDR3 sequence (DNA): TGCGCCAGCAGCCCCGGGACTAGCGGGATTGCGCCCTACAATGAGCAGTTCTTC. Translating it yields CASSPGTSGIAPYNEQFF.

The V gene is TRBV4-2, the J gene TRBJ1-1; 9 bases are a match to TRBD1. V shed 4 bases and J 5 bases; nucleotides not matched to a gene: 8. Germline V gene data show CDR1 as LGHNA and CDR2 as YNFKEQ. CDR3 length equals 15 residues. CDR3: CASSPWTGERTEAFF. CDR3 bases: TGTGCCAGCAGCCCCTGGACAGGGGAGAGGACTGAAGCTTTCTTT.

J is TRBJ2-5 and V is TRBV19, with D perhaps given as TRBD1 or TRBD2 (6 bases each). The germline gives CDR1 LNHDA, CDR2 SQIVND (reference sequence). This CDR3 has 15 amino acids. Trimming pared 7 bases from V and 4 bases from J, leaving 19 bases between. This chain's CDR3 is CASTPPEGGRETQYF. Here the CDR3 DNA reads TGTGCCAGTACCCCACCGGAAGGGGGGAGAGAGACCCAGTACTTC.

This clone rates as medium-sized (0.01 to 0.1%). The gene calls are TRBV4-1 and TRBJ2-7; tentative D call: TRBD1 (6 bases). CDR1 is MGHRA, CDR2 YSYEKL, per germline. Between the trimmed V and J ends, which lost 6 bases and 6 bases, there was a span of 12 bases. CDR3 size: 12 residues. Here the CDR3 reads CASRGVGAEQYF. The CDR3 DNA is TGCGCCAGCAGGGGGGTGGGGGCCGAGCAGTACTTC.

This clone showed up just a few times. Given a much more abundant clone one base away, this may be a read error. V is TRBV9 and J is TRBJ2-2, with D unclear. The CDR3 extends over 12 amino acids. The V and J ends lost 2 bases and 6 bases respectively, with 5 bases between them. The germline gives CDR1 SGDLS, CDR2 YYNGEE. CDR3 residues: CASSVNSGELFF. In DNA form, the CDR3 reads TGTGCCAGCAGCGTTAACTCCGGGGAGCTGTTTTTT. Drawing the rest from reference TRBV9 and TRBJ2-2, the complete variable domain is DSGVTQTPKHLITATGQRVTLRCSPRSGDLSVYWYQQSLDQGLQFLIQYYNGEERAKGNILERFSAQQFPDLHSELNLSSLELGDSALYFCASSVNSGELFFGEGSRLTVL.

By proportion, this clone is medium-sized. In DNA, the CDR3 is TGTGCCAGCAGCTTGACTCGCCCGACAGGAGACTATGGCTACACCTTC. Translated: CASSLTRPTGDYGYTF. The chain uses TRBV5-8 and TRBJ1-2, with a possible D match to TRBD1 (6 bases). Per germline, CDR1 SGHTS and CDR2 YDEGEE. The CDR3 length is 16 residues. The V and J ends lost 1 base and 3 bases respectively, with 16 bases between them. Full variable domain (remainder filled in from reference TRBV5-8 and TRBJ1-2): EAGVTQSPTHLIKTRGQQATLRCSPISGHTSVYWYQQALGLGLQFLLWYDEGEERNRGNFPPRFSGRQFPNYSSELNVNALELEDSALYLCASSLTRPTGDYGYTFGSGTRLTVV.

This clone was recorded a few times. The rearrangement links TRBV27 to TRBJ2-5; TRBD1 matches 7 bases. Trimming cost V 5 bases and J 4 bases; bases outside gene matches: 10. The germline CDR1 and CDR2 sequences are MNHEY and SMNVEV (reference sequence). The CDR3 totals 15 residues. CDR3 in DNA: TGTGCCAGCAGTCTCTCGACAGGGTTAGGAGAGACCCAGTACTTC. It translates to CASSLSTGLGETQYF.